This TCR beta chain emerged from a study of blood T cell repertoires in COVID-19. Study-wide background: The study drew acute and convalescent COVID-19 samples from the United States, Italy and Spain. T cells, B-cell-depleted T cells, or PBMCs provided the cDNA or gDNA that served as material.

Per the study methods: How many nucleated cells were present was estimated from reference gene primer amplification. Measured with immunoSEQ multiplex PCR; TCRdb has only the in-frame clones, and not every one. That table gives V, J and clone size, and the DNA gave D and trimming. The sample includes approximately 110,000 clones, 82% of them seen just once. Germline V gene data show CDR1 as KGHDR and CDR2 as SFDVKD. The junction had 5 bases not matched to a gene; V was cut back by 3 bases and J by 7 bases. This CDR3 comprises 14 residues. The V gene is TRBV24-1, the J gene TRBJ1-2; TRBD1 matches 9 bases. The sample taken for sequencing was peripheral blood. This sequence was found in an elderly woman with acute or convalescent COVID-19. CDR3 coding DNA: TGTGCCACCAGTGATCGGACAGGGGTGGGTGGCTACACCTTC. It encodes CATSDRTGVGGYTF.